This is a list of T cell receptor beta chains from one sample in a study of blood T cell repertoires in COVID-19. TCRdb keeps only in-frame clones here, not all; method: immunoSEQ multiplex PCR. The sample includes fewer than 150,000 clones, about 80% of them seen just once. Sequenced sample: peripheral blood. The receptors come from a human donor in a cohort sampled during active COVID-19. The CDR3 runs from the conserved cysteine through the conserved F or W. The order of the fields is V gene, J gene, D gene, clone size, CDR3 protein, CDR3 DNA. A D gene is named only where the DNA matches it firmly. Not all rows give a size; the values are once, few, many and, for expanded clones, a class.

TRBV2	TRBJ2-1	TRBD2	-	CASSEAIGGGTYNEQFF	TGTGCCAGCAGTGAAGCGATTGGCGGGGGGACCTACAATGAGCAGTTCTTC
TRBV10-1	TRBJ1-6	-	-	CASTRSGQERSSYNSPLHF	TGCGCCAGCACCCGATCGGGACAAGAGAGAAGCTCCTATAATTCACCCCTCCACTTT
TRBV2	TRBJ2-7	TRBD2	-	CASSEGLAGELSYEQYF	TGTGCCAGCAGTGAAGGGCTAGCGGGGGAACTTTCCTACGAGCAGTACTTC
TRBV7-2	TRBJ2-7	-	-	CASSLGRSSYEQYF	TGTGCCAGCAGCTTAGGGAGGAGCTCCTACGAGCAGTACTTC
TRBV4-1	TRBJ1-4	-	-	CASSPRQEEKLFF	TGCGCCAGCAGCCCCCGACAGGAGGAAAAACTGTTTTTT
TRBV25-1	TRBJ2-3	-	once	CASTPAGDTQYF	TGTGCCAGCACTCCAGCCGGGGATACGCAGTATTTT
TRBV5-6	TRBJ2-1	TRBD1	-	CASSPLPGQAYNEQFF	TGTGCCAGCAGCCCTTTACCGGGACAGGCATACAATGAGCAGTTCTTC
TRBV2	TRBJ1-4	-	-	CASTRRGTSNEKLFF	TGTGCCAGCACCCGACGGGGGACCTCTAATGAAAAACTGTTTTTT
TRBV18	TRBJ2-1	TRBD1	-	CASSPRDRADEQFF	TGTGCCAGCTCACCTAGGGACAGGGCAGATGAGCAGTTCTTC
TRBV11-3	TRBJ2-2	TRBD1	few	CASSLGTDTGELFF	TGTGCCAGCAGCTTGGGGACAGACACCGGGGAGCTGTTTTTT
TRBV18	TRBJ1-1	-	-	CASSGQHLNTEAFF	TGTGCCAGCTCAGGACAGCATCTGAACACTGAAGCTTTCTTT
TRBV19	TRBJ1-2	-	-	CASSIKGRFYGYTF	TGTGCCAGTAGTATAAAGGGGCGCTTCTATGGCTACACCTTC
TRBV7-8	TRBJ2-3	TRBD2	-	CASSLESGGARTQYF	TGTGCCAGCAGCTTAGAGAGCGGGGGGGCCAGGACGCAGTATTTT
TRBV2	TRBJ2-1	TRBD2	-	CANKRGERNEQFF	TGTGCCAACAAGCGGGGGGAGAGAAATGAGCAGTTCTTC
TRBV18	TRBJ2-5	TRBD1	few	CASSPGRGHETQYF	TGTGCCAGCTCACCAGGCAGGGGGCACGAGACCCAGTACTTC
TRBV15	TRBJ1-5	-	-	CATSWQTEGNQPQHF	TGTGCCACCAGCTGGCAGACAGAGGGCAATCAGCCCCAGCATTTT
TRBV7-2	TRBJ1-3	TRBD1	-	CASSRTGTSGNTIYF	TGTGCCAGCAGCAGGACAGGGACCTCTGGAAACACCATATATTTT
TRBV27	TRBJ1-6	-	-	CATAWGENSPLHF	TGTGCCACGGCGTGGGGGGAAAATTCACCCCTCCACTTT
TRBV5-4	TRBJ2-1	TRBD2	-	CASALAGDEQFF	TGTGCCAGCGCCCTAGCGGGGGATGAGCAGTTCTTC
TRBV19	TRBJ2-3	TRBD2	-	CASSNGGADTQYF	TGTGCCAGTAGTAACGGGGGGGCAGATACGCAGTATTTT
TRBV25-1	TRBJ2-4	-	-	CASSPGRGPQYF	TGTGCCAGCAGTCCGGGGCGGGGCCCTCAGTACTTC
TRBV30	TRBJ1-2	TRBD1	-	CAWRPTGGRYGYTF	TGTGCCTGGAGGCCGACAGGGGGCCGCTATGGCTACACCTTC
TRBV11-2	TRBJ2-7	-	-	CASSPIRRQALGYEQYF	TGTGCCAGCAGCCCGATCCGAAGACAGGCCCTAGGGTACGAGCAGTACTTC
TRBV6-1	TRBJ1-2	-	-	CASSEEVGLRGYTF	TGTGCCAGCAGTGAAGAGGTGGGACTCAGGGGCTACACCTTC
TRBV14	TRBJ2-7	TRBD1	few	CASSWDRDYEQYF	TGTGCCAGCAGCTGGGACAGGGACTACGAGCAGTACTTC
TRBV24-1	TRBJ2-1	TRBD2	-	CATSDSSSGTRGEQFF	TGTGCCACCAGTGATAGTTCTAGCGGGACGAGAGGTGAGCAGTTCTTC
TRBV5-1	TRBJ1-4	-	-	CASSLVPGANEKLFF	TGCGCCAGCAGCCTAGTTCCAGGGGCTAATGAAAAACTGTTTTTT
TRBV3-1/TRBV3-2	TRBJ2-7	TRBD2	-	CASSQFEGGGFEQYF	TGTGCCAGCAGCCAATTTGAAGGCGGGGGATTCGAGCAGTACTTC
TRBV7-7	TRBJ1-4	-	-	CASSPGAGINEKLFF	TGTGCCAGCAGCCCTGGTGCGGGGATTAATGAAAAACTGTTTTTT
TRBV6-5	TRBJ2-7	-	-	CASDIDRSTYEQYF	TGTGCCAGCGATATCGACAGGTCCACCTACGAGCAGTACTTC
TRBV28	TRBJ2-7	-	-	CASSLGQGLYF	TGTGCCAGCAGTTTAGGCCAGGGCCTGTACTTC
TRBV4-1	TRBJ1-6	-	-	CASSQFVWSRAYNSPLHF	TGCGCCAGCAGCCAATTTGTGTGGTCGAGGGCGTATAATTCACCCCTCCACTTT